This T cell receptor beta chain was documented in a study of T cell changes during pregnancy in multiple sclerosis. CDR1 is MRHNA, CDR2 SNTAGT, per germline. V was pared by 0 bases and J by 6 bases, with 5 bases between. CDR3 size: 12 residues. Assay: immunoSEQ multiplex PCR; the TCRdb copy retains only in-frame clones and omits some. This sample has 40,000 to 45,000 clones; over 75% occur once, and the top ten carry under 0.75%. This TCR was recovered from a female donor with multiple sclerosis, enrolled in a pregnancy study. The rearrangement links TRBV6-4 to TRBJ1-2; possibly TRBD1 for D (5 bases). This specimen was CD4+ T cells from peripheral blood mononuclear cells, taken before pregnancy. The CDR3 reads CASSDSGHGYTF. The CDR3 bases are TGTGCCAGCAGTGACTCGGGGCATGGCTACACCTTC.